This T cell receptor beta chain came from a study of T cell responses to AZD1222 COVID-19 vaccine. Study details: Pooled together were second doses at about 4 or about 12 weeks. Study observations and caveats: White British ancestry dominated among donors, who included more females, and clonal diversity was possibly underestimated. Targets within unmutated variant regions were reportedly found for nearly half of spike-specific TCRs. Distributed over spike, vaccine-associated CD4 TCRs predominated at 160-218 and 743-854.

The table came from immunoSEQ multiplex PCR; TCRdb's copy has only in-frame clones and leaves some out. The sample lists 65,000 to 100,000 clones, around 84% seen once, with less than 25% in the top ten. Worth noting for this clone: The antigen remains unidentified.

Trimming shortened V by 2 bases and J by 5 bases, and 7 bases separated the two germline ends. Germline CDR1 is MNHEY and CDR2 is SVGAGI. This CDR3 has 12 residues. This specimen was peripheral blood, taken on day 0 of AZD1222 vaccination. The rearrangement joins TRBV6-5 to TRBJ2-7; D possibly corresponds to TRBD1 (5 bases). This sequence was found in an adult in good health. CDR3 sequence: CASSYQGHEQYF. The CDR3 DNA reads as TGTGCCAGCAGTTACCAGGGCCACGAGCAGTACTTC.